These 5 T cell receptor beta chains originate from one sample sequenced in a study of technical replicates of blood from several donors. The repertoire was sequenced with immunoSEQ multiplex PCR; TCRdb's copy has only in-frame clones and lacks some. The sample includes 87,000 or so clones, approximately 95% seen only once; the top ten take around 0.36%. Sequenced sample: T cells isolated from PBMCs. These receptor sequences come from a human donor in good health.

Only one count was recorded for this clone. The rearrangement links TRBV6-1 to TRBJ2-5; D possibly corresponds to TRBD1 (5 bases). Per the germline V gene, CDR1 is MNHNS and CDR2 is SASEGT. V shed 0 bases and J shed 4 bases, with 6 bases lying between them. This CDR3 has 13 amino acids. CDR3 in DNA: TGTGCCAGCAGTGAAGCCAGGGTAGAGACCCAGTACTTC. It yields the protein CASSEARVETQYF.

V usage is TRBV6-6 and J usage is TRBJ1-2; D perhaps matches TRBD1 (6 bases). Germline V gene lookup returns CDR1 MNHNY and CDR2 SVGAGI (reference sequence). The CDR3 contains 14 residues. Trimming shortened V by 0 bases and J by 6 bases, and 11 bases separated the two germline ends. The CDR3 region is CASSYSLGDNGYTF. CDR3 in DNA: TGTGCCAGCAGTTACTCGTTGGGGGACAATGGCTACACCTTC.

This chain connects TRBV4-1 to TRBJ1-2; maybe TRBD1 (5 bases). The germline V and J ends were trimmed by 0 bases and 7 bases, with 24 bases remaining between them. CDR1 and CDR2 (germline): MGHRA, YSYEKL. The CDR3 is made up of 18 amino acids. CDR3 nucleotide sequence: TGCGCCAGCAGCCAAGAGGGGCAACAGCTTCCCAGGGATACTGGCTACACCTTC. As protein: CASSQEGQQLPRDTGYTF.

V is TRBV27 and J is TRBJ2-1, with a weak D call TRBD2 (7 bases). The CDR3 is made up of 16 amino acids. Germline V gives CDR1 MNHEY, CDR2 SMNVEV (reference sequence). The V gene lost 2 bases and the J gene lost 4 bases, with 15 bases spanning the gap. The CDR3 DNA reads TGTGCCAGCAGTTTACAAAAAGGGGGGGGATACAATGAGCAGTTCTTC. Translated: CASSLQKGGGYNEQFF.

The chain carries TRBV27 and TRBJ2-7; no reliable D call. Trimming took 5 bases from V and 5 from J, leaving 19 bases between them. This CDR3 region has 15 residues. Germline CDR1 MNHEY, CDR2 SMNVEV (reference sequence). The CDR3 protein is CASSPATQNPNEQYF. CDR3 in DNA: TGTGCCAGCAGTCCCGCGACACAGAACCCCAACGAGCAGTACTTC.